Listed below are T cell receptor beta chains from one sample, sequenced in a study of CD8 T cells in Susac syndrome. Each CDR3 protein gets one entry after TCRdb re-called the immunoSEQ multiplex PCR reads with MiXCR. The sample includes 65,000 to 95,000 distinct CDR3 sequences, about 93% of them seen just once. Sequenced material: CD8+ T cells from PBMCs. These receptors originate from a human donor with Susac syndrome. The conserved cysteine and the conserved F or W are not part of the CDR3 here.

CDR3 length	V gene	J gene	CDR3 protein
13	TRBV13	TRBJ2-5	ASSAQGGSRETQY
10	TRBV13	TRBJ2-3	ASSHNTDTQY
12	TRBV14	TRBJ2-5	ASSQVVDGETQY
12	TRBV12-3/TRBV12-4	TRBJ2-5	ASSPVGPQETQY
13	TRBV7-9	TRBJ2-5	ASSGRDRDQETQY
12	TRBV12-5	TRBJ1-1	ASGLGRDDTEAF
13	TRBV19	TRBJ2-7	ASSSSTSGLYEQY
13	TRBV25-1	TRBJ2-7	ASSDGTTATYEQY
12	TRBV6-5	TRBJ2-7	ASSSGTGLDGQY
12	TRBV6-5	TRBJ2-1	ASSLGRSGNEQF
12	TRBV29-1	TRBJ2-7	SVEEGHRSYEQY
10	TRBV13	TRBJ1-1	ASRHTGAEAF
11	TRBV11-3	TRBJ1-1	ASSYTGYTEAF
13	TRBV20-1	TRBJ2-5	SANPGQGEQETQY
11	TRBV16	TRBJ1-1	ASSQDAYTEAF
9	TRBV11-1	TRBJ2-7	ASSNPVEQY
13	TRBV6-5	TRBJ2-1	ASSNTGSSYNEQF